This T cell receptor (beta chain) is from a study of T cell repertoires in cytomegalovirus infection. Study background: Public TCR beta signatures marked donors with CMV infection and the matching HLA.

General study results and limits: The ex vivo response was dominated by HLA-C-restricted CMV-specific TCR beta clonotypes.

This clonotype was counted a few times. Its antigen remains unknown. V was pared by 0 bases and J by 7 bases, with 3 bases between. The CDR3 has 12 amino acids. The V gene's germline CDR1 is MGHRA and CDR2 YSYEKL. TCRdb re-analysed the reads in MiXCR, keeping a single row per CDR3 protein. The repertoire consists of more than 650,000 distinct CDR3 sequences, with 35% to 45% occurring once and the leading ten covering under 3%. The clonotype was recovered from a human donor in good health (CMV status not recorded). Some clones in this sample may be carry-over from other donors' samples. The sample comprised PBMCs. This chain uses TRBV4-1 with TRBJ2-2; D is unresolved. The CDR3 loop is CASSQEYGELFF. Here the CDR3 DNA reads TGCGCCAGCAGCCAAGAGTACGGGGAGCTGTTTTTT.